These 9 T cell receptor beta chains share one sample of origin, sequenced in a study of cytomegalovirus exposure and HLA in healthy donors. Primers: 60 Vbeta forward and 13 Jbeta reverse. The protocol was immunoSEQ multiplex PCR, while the TCRdb copy is restricted to in-frame clones and leaves out a portion. Its table records more than 100,000 clones. The sequenced material came from PBMCs. The receptors originated from a woman in her 40s in good health and CMV-seronegative.

The chain employs TRBV5-4 and TRBJ2-7; TRBD1 aligns across 9 bases. Germline lookup yields CDR1 SGHNT and CDR2 YYREEE (reference sequence). This CDR3 has 17 residues. V lost 3 bases to trimming and J lost 0 bases; unmatched junction nucleotides: 10. CDR3 nucleotide sequence: TGTGCCAGCAGCTCCGGAGCCGGACAGGGGAGCTCCTACGAGCAGTACGTC. Amino acid sequence: CASSSGAGQGSSYEQYV.

V usage is TRBV6-5 and J usage is TRBJ1-2; possibly TRBD1 for D (6 bases). Trimming shortened V by 6 bases and J by 2 bases, and 13 bases separated the two germline ends. Germline V gene data show CDR1 as MNHEY and CDR2 as SVGAGI. This CDR3 is 14 amino acids long. The CDR3 region is CASSLRDRNYGYTF. Written as DNA, the CDR3 is TGTGCCAGCAGCCTTAGAGACAGGAACTATGGCTACACCTTC.

To note about this clone: The DNA is left out, because the CDR3 cannot be placed on it with certainty; the CDR3 is given as TCRdb lists it. The chain employs TRBV5-8 and TRBJ2-3; the tabulated D call, TRBD2, remains unverified against the DNA. Inclusive of both ends, the CDR3 amounts to 12 amino acids. Germline CDR1 SGHTS, CDR2 YDEGEE. CDR3 residues: CASSLVASGSYF.

The V and J genes are TRBV18 and TRBJ2-7; 7 nucleotides agree with TRBD2. CDR1 KGHSH and CDR2 LQKENI come from the germline V gene. This CDR3 comprises 14 residues. The V gene end was trimmed by 2 bases and the J gene end by 3 bases; junction bases not matched to a gene: 4. The DNA of the CDR3 is TGTGCCAGCTCACCAAACCGGGGGGACTACGAGCAGTACTTC. It specifies CASSPNRGDYEQYF.

J is TRBJ2-3 and V is TRBV10-2; perhaps TRBD2 as D (7 bases). V lost 3 bases to trimming and J lost 1 base, with 14 bases between them. Germline lookup yields CDR1 WSHSY and CDR2 SAAADI. The CDR3 covers 16 residues. The chain's CDR3 is CASSDSRGGRTDTQYF. As DNA, the CDR3 is TGCGCCAGCAGTGACTCTAGGGGGGGCCGCACAGATACGCAGTATTTT.

V is TRBV4-2 and J is TRBJ1-2, with 8 bases that match TRBD1. With 0 bases clipped from V and 4 bases from J, the junction kept 4 bases outside the gene matches. This CDR3 contains 15 residues. Looked up from germline, CDR1 is LGHNA and CDR2 is YNFKEQ. The CDR3 loop is CASSQDRDRTYGYTF. The DNA of the CDR3 is TGTGCCAGCAGCCAAGATCGGGACAGGACCTATGGCTACACCTTC.

The CDR3 coding sequence is TGTGCCAGCAGCCAGGGGACGGCGAAACCTAACTATGGCTACACCTTC. As protein: CASSQGTAKPNYGYTF. V gene TRBV7-2 combines with J gene TRBJ1-2; D is possibly TRBD1 (6 bases). The CDR3 consists of 16 residues. CDR1 SGHTA and CDR2 FQGNSA come from the germline V gene. V shed 5 bases and J shed 0 bases, with 16 bases lying between them.

As for this clone: The sample holds other DNA sequences that translate to the same CDR3. The V call is TRBV7-9, the J call TRBJ1-1; D remains unclear. Per the germline V gene, CDR1 is SEHNR and CDR2 is FQNEAQ (reference sequence). This CDR3 spans 13 amino acids. Trimming cost V 2 bases and J 4 bases, with 8 bases left between them. The CDR3 spells CASSLRGGTEAFF. In DNA, the CDR3 is TGTGCCAGCAGCTTACGGGGAGGCACTGAAGCTTTCTTT.

The chain uses TRBV25-1 and TRBJ1-1; D call uncertain. The germline gives CDR1 MGHDK, CDR2 SYGVNS. The CDR3 has 13 amino acids. V was trimmed by 5 bases and J by 1 base, leaving 8 bases between them. The CDR3 region has the DNA TGTGCCAGCAGTCGCACAGCGAACACTGAAGCTTTCTTT. It encodes CASSRTANTEAFF.